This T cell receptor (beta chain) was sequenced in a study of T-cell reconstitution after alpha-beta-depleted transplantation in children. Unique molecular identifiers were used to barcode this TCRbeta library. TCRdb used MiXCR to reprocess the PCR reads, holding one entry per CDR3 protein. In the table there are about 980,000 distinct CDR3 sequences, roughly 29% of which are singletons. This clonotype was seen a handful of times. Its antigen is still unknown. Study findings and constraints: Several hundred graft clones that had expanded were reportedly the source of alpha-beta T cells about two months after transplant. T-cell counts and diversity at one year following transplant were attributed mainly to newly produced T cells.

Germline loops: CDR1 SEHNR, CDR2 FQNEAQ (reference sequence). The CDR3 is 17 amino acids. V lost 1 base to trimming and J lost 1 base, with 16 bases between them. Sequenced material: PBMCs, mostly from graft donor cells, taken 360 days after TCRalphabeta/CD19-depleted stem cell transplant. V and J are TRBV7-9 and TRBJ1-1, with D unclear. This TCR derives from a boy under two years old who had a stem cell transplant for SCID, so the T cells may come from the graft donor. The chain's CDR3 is CASSLVTLALQNTEAFF. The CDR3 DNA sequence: TGTGCCAGCAGCTTAGTTACATTGGCCCTACAGAACACTGAAGCTTTCTTT.